The T cell receptor beta chain under discussion was sequenced for a study of early T cells in non-severe SARS-CoV-2 infection. Looked up from germline, CDR1 is SQVTM and CDR2 is ANQGSEA. J gave up 6 bases and V 7 bases, and 7 bases lay outside the gene matches. This CDR3 region has 13 residues. Each CDR3 protein is one row after TCRdb ran MiXCR on the 5' RACE reads. The repertoire holds 40,000 to 45,000 distinct CDR3 sequences, with approximately 10% as singletons. This clonotype originated in an adult who was a healthcare worker with PCR-confirmed SARS-CoV-2 infection or an uninfected control (not recorded which). The source material was whole blood. The V and J genes are TRBV29-1 and TRBJ1-3, with 9 nucleotides matching TRBD1. This CDR3 is CSADRGGENTIYF. The CDR3 region has the DNA TGCAGCGCGGACAGGGGAGGCGAAAACACCATATATTTT.